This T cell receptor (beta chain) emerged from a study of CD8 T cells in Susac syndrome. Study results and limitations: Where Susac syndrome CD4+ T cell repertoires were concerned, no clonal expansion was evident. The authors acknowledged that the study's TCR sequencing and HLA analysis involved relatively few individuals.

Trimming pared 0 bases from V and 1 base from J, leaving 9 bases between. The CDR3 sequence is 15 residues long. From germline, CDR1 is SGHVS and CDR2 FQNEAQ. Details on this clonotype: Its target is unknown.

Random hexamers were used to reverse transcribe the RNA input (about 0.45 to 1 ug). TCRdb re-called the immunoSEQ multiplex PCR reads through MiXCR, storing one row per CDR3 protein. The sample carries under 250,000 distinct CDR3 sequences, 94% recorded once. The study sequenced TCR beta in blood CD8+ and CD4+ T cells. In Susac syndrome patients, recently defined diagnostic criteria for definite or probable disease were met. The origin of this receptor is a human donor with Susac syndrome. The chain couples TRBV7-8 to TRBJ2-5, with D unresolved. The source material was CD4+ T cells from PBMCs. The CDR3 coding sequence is TGTGCCAGCAGCTTAGCGAGGCGGTCCCAAGAGACCCAGTACTTC. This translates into CASSLARRSQETQYF.